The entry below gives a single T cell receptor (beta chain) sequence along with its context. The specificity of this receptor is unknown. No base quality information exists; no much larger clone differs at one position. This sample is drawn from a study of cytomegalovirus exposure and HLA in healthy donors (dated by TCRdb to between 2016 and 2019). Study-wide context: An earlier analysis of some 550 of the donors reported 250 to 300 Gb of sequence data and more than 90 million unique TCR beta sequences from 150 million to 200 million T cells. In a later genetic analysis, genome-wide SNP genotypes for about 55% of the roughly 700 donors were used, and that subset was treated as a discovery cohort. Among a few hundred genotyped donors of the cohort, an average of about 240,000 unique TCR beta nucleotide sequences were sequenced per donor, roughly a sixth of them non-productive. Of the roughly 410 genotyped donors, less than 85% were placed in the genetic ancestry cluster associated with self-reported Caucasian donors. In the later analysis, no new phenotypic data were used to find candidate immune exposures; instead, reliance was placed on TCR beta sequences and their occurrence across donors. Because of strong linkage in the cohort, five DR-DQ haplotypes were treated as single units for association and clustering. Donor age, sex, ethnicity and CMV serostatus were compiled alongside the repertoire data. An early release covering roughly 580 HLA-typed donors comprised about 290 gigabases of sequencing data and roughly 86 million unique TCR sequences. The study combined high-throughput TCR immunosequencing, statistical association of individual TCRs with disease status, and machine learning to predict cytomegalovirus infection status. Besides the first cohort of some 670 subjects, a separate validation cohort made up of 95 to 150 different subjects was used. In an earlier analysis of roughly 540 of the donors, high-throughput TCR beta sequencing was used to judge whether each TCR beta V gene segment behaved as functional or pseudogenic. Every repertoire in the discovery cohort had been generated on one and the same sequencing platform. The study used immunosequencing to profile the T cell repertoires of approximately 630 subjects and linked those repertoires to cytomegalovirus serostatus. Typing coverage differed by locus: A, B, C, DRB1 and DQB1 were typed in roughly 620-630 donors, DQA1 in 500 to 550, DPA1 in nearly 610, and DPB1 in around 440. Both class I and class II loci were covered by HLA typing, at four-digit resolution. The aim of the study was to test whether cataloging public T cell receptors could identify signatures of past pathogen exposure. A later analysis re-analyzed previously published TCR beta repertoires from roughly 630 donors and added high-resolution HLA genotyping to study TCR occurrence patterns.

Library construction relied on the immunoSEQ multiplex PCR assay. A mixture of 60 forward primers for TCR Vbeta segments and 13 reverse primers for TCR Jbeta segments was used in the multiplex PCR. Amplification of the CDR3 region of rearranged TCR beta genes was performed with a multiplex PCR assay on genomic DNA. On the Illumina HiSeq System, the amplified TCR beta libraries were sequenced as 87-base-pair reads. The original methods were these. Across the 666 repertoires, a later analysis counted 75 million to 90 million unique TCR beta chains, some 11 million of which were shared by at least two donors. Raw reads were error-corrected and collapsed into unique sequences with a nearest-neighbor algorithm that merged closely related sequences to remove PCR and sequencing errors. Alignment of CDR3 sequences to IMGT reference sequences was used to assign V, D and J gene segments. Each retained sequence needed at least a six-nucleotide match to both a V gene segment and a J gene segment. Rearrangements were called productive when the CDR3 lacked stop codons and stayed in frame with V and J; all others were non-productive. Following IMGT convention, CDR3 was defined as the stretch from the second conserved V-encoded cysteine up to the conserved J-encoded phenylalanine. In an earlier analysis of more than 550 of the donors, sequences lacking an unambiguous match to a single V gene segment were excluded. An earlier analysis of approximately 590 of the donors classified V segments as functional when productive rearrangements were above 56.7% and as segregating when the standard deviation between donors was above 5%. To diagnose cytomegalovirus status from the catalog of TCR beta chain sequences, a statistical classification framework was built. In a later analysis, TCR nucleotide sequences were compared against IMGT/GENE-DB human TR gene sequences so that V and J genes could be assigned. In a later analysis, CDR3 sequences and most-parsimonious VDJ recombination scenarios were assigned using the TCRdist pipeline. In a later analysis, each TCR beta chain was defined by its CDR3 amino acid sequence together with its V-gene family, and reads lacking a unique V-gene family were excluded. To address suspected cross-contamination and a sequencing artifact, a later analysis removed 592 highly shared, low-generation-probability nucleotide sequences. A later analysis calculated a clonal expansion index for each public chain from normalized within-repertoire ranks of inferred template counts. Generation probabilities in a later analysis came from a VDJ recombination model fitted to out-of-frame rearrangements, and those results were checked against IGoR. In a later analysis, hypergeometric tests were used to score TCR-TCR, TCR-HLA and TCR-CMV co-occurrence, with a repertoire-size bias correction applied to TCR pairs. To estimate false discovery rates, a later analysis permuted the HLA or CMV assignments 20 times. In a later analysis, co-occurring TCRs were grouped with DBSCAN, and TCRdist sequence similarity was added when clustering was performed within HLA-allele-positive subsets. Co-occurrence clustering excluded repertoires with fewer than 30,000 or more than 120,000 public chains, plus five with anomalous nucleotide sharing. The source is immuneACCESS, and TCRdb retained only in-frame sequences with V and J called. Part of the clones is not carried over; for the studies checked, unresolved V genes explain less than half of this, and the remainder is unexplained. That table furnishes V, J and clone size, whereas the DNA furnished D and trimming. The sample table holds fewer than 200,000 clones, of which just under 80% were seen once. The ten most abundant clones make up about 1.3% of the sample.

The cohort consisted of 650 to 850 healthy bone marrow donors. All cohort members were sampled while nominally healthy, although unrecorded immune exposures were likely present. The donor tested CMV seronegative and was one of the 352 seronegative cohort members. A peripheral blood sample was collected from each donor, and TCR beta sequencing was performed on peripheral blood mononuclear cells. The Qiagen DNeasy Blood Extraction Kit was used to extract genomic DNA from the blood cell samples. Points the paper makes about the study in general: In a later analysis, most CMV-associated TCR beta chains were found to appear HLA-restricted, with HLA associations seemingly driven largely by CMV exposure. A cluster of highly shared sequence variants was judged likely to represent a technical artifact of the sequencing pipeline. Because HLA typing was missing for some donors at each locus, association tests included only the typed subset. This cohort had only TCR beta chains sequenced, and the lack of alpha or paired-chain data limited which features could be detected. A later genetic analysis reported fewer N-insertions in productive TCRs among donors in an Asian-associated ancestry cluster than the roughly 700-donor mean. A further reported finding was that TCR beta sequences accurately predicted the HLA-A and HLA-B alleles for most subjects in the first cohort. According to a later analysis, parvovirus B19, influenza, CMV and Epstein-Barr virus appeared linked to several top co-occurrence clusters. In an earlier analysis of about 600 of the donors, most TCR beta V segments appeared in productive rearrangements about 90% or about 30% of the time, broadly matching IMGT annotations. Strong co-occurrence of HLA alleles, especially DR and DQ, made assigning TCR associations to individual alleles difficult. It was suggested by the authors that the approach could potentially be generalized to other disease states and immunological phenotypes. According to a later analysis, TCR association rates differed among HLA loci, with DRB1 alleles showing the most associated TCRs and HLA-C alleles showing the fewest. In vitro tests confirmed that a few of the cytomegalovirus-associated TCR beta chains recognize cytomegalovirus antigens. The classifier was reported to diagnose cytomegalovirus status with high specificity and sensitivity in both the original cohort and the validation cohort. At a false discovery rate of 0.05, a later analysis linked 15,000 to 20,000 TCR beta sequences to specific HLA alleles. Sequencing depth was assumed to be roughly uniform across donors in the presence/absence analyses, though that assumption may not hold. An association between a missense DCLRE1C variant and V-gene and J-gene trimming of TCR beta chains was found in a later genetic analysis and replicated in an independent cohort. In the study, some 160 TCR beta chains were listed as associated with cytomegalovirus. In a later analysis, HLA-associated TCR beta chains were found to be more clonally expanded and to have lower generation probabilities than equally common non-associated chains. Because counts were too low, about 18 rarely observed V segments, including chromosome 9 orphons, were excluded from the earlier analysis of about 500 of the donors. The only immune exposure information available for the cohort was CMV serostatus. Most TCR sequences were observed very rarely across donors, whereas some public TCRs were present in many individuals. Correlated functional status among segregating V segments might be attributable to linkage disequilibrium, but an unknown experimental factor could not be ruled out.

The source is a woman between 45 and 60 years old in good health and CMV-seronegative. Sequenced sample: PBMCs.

The bases read TGTGCCAGCAGTATTGCCGCCCACGGGACCTACGAGCAGTACTTC. Translation gives CASSIAAHGTYEQYF. The chain couples TRBV28 to TRBJ2-7, with a weak D call of TRBD2 (5 bases match). From the cysteine through the phenylalanine, the CDR3 covers 15 amino acids. Of the read, only the CDR3 DNA is kept; its 45 bases are in frame from base 1. V is clipped by 5 bases and J by 2 bases, and the sequence between their germline boundaries is 16 bases long. In the germline V gene, CDR1 corresponds to MDHEN and CDR2 to SYDVKM.